This T cell receptor (beta chain) is drawn from a study of response to subunit inactivated influenza vaccine. Points from the study as a whole: Authors suggested seasonal influenza vaccinations each recruit few new T cells.

This clonotype has more than one count but fewer than ten. No antigen is known for it. TCRdb ran MiXCR on the RT-PCR reads and lists one entry per CDR3 protein. Of under 950,000 distinct CDR3 sequences listed, less than 25% are singletons. The V end was cut by 5 bases, the J end by 5 bases, with 14 bases between. CDR1 and CDR2 (germline): SGHDT, YYEEEE. This CDR3 region has 13 residues. The chain has TRBV5-6 and TRBJ2-7; TRBD1 or TRBD2 may be the D gene (6 bases each). The receptor was derived from a man aged 50 or older who received an inactivated influenza vaccine. The input for sequencing was PBMCs from blood, taken more than 4 days after vaccination. CDR3 residues: CASRKRGENEQYF. CDR3 nucleotides: TGTGCCAGCAGGAAGAGGGGGGAGAACGAGCAGTACTTC.